This T cell receptor (beta chain) originates from a study of naive and memory T cell subsets. V was clipped by 7 bases and J by 2 bases, with 15 bases between them. The CDR3 has 15 amino acids. The germline CDR1 and CDR2 sequences are SGHVS and FNYEAQ. Overall study results and limits: Clonotypes here are unpaired alpha or beta chain sequences. Between naive and memory subsets, TCR abundance power law exponents differed.

An equimolar mix of two oligonucleotides served as the beta constant-region primer for TRBC1 and TRBC2. Nested alpha and beta constant-region primers with the SP2 primer drove four PCR rounds on ligated cDNA. Ligation attached a single-stranded oligonucleotide with a 12-nucleotide UMI and the SP2 primer to the cDNA 3' end. TCRdb independently ran MiXCR on the UMI-ligation and nested PCR reads; one entry per CDR3 protein. The repertoire consists of 4,000 or so distinct CDR3 sequences, with 4% to 6% occurring once and the leading ten covering about 24%. Cells stained for CD3, CD4, CD8, CD45RA and CD27 were sorted into four subsets. This clonotype is classed as medium-sized. Antigen unknown.

This chain links TRBV7-6 with TRBJ1-5; D uncertain. The sequenced material came from effector memory CD8+ T cells from blood. The subset here: effector memory, CD45RA- CD27-. This TCR derives from a human donor in good health. The CDR3 protein is CASTPDPSGNQPQHF. As DNA, the CDR3 is TGTGCCAGCACCCCAGACCCGTCGGGCAATCAGCCCCAGCATTTT.